Sequencing of this T cell receptor (beta chain) was carried out in a study of cytomegalovirus exposure and HLA in healthy donors. The V and J ends lost 6 bases and 7 bases, in that order; junction bases with no gene match: 3. The CDR3 consists of 13 residues. Germline V CDR1 and CDR2: SNHLY, FYNNEI. This clone has a handful of counts. PCR employed 60 Vbeta and 13 Jbeta primers. This table comes from immunoSEQ multiplex PCR, and its TCRdb copy is limited to in-frame clones, with some not included. The sample shows about 170,000 clones, 62% of them seen only once. Sequencing was carried out using PBMCs. This receptor was identified in a man aged 35-49 years in good health and CMV-seronegative. The V and J genes are TRBV2 and TRBJ2-1, with 10 bases matching TRBD1. This CDR3 reads CASRRTGGNEQFF. The CDR3 DNA is TGTGCCAGCAGGAGGACAGGGGGGAATGAGCAGTTCTTC. Full variable domain (missing parts from reference TRBV2 and TRBJ2-1): EPEVTQTPSHQVTQMGQEVILRCVPISNHLYFYWYRQILGQKVEFLVSFYNNEISEKSEIFDDQFSVERPDGSNFTLKIRSTKLEDSAMYFCASRRTGGNEQFFGPGTRLTVL.